The clone carrying this T cell receptor (beta chain) was counted between two and nine times. The target antigen is unknown. The diagnostic basis comprised clinical symptoms, serum thyroxine and TRAb, thyroid ultrasound and orbital computed tomography. Germline CDR1 reads DFQATT; CDR2 reads SNEGSKA (reference sequence). The V gene end was trimmed by 1 base and the J gene end by 2 bases; junction bases not matched to a gene: 1. CDR3 length: 15 residues. Regions amplified from RNA transcripts were the TCR beta CDR3 regions. HTBI primers drove first-round RT-PCR of the TCR CDR3. In TCRdb, the multiplex PCR reads were re-called with MiXCR into one record per CDR3 protein. The table has 620,000 or so distinct CDR3 sequences, approximately 14% seen once. The sample comes from a study of T cells in Graves' hyperthyroidism and ophthalmopathy. General study findings and limits: Patients with ophthalmopathy were separated from those with stable hyperthyroidism by a 13 V-J model.

Sequenced material: blood. This TCR was recovered from a woman between 45 and 60 years old with Graves' ophthalmopathy. The chain is built from TRBV20-1 and TRBJ2-6; 8 nucleotides agree with TRBD1. The CDR3 is CSARGTGTGANVLTF. Here the CDR3 DNA reads TGCAGTGCTAGAGGGACAGGGACTGGGGCCAACGTCCTGACTTTC.